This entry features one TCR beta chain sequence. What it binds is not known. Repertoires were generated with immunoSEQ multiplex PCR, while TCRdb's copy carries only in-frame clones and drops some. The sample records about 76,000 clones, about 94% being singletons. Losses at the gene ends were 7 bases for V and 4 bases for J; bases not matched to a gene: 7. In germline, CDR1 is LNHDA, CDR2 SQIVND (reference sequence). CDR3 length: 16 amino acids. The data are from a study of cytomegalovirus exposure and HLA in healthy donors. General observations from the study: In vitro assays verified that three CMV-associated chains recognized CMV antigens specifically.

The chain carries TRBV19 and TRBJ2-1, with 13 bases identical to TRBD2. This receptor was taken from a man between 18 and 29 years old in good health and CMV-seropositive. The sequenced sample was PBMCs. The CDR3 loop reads CASNRRTSGRYNEQFF. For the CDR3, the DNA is TGTGCCAGTAACCGACGGACTAGCGGGAGATACAATGAGCAGTTCTTC.